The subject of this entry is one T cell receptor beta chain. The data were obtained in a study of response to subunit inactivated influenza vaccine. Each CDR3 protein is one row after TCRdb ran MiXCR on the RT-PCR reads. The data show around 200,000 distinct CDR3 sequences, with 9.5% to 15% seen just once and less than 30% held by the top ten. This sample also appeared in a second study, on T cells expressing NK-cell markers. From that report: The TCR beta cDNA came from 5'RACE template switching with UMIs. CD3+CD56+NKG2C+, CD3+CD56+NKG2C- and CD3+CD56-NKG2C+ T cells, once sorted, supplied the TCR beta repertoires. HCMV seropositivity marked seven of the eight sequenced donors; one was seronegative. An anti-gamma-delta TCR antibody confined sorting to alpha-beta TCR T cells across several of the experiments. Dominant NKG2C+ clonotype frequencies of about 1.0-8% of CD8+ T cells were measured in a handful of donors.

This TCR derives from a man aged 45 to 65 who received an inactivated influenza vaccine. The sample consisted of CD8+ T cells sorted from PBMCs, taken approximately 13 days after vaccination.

Here the CDR3 DNA reads TGTGCCAGCAGTTTCTGGACAGGGGGGGCCGGGGAGCTGTTTTTT. Amino acids: CASSFWTGGAGELFF. The genes are TRBV12-3 or TRBV12-4 and TRBJ2-2; 10 bases fit TRBD1. Trimming took 3 bases from V and 6 from J; bases not matched to a gene: 4. There are 15 residues in the CDR3.